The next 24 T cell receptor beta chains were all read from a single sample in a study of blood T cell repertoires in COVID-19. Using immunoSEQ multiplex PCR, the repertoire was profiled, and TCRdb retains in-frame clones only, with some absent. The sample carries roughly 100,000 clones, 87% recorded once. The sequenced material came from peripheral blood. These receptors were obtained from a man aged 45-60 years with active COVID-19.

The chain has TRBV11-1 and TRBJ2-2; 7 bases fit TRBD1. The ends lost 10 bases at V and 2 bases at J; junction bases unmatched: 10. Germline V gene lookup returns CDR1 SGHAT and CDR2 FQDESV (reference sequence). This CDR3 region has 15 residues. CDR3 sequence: CATRPDRANTGELFF. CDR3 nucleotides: TGTGCCACCCGGCCCGACAGGGCCAACACCGGGGAGCTGTTTTTT.

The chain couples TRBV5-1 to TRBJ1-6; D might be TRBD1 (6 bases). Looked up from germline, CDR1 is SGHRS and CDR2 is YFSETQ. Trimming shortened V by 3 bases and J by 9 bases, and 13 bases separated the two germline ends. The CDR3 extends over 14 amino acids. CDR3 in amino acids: CASSSSGVGSPLHF. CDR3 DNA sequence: TGCGCCAGCAGCTCATCAGGGGTTGGTTCACCCCTCCACTTT.

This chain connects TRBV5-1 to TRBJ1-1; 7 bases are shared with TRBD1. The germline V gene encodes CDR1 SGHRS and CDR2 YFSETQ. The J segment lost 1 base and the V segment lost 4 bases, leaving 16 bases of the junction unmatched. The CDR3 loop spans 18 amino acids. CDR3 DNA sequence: TGCGCCAGCAGCCGCCGGACAGGATGGGGTGAGGGGAACACTGAAGCTTTCTTT. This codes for CASSRRTGWGEGNTEAFF. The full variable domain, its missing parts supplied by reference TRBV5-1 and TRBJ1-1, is KAGVTQTPRYLIKTRGQQVTLSCSPISGHRSVSWYQQTPGQGLQFLFEYFSETQRNKGNFPGRFSGRQFSNSRSEMNVSTLELGDSALYLCASSRRTGWGEGNTEAFFGQGTRLTVV.

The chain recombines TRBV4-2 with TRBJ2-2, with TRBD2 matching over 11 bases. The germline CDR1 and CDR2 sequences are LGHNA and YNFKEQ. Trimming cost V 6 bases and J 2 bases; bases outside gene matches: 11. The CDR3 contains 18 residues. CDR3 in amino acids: CASSLPGLAVRNTGELFF. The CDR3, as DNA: TGTGCCAGCAGTCTGCCGGGACTAGCGGTGCGAAACACCGGGGAGCTGTTTTTT.

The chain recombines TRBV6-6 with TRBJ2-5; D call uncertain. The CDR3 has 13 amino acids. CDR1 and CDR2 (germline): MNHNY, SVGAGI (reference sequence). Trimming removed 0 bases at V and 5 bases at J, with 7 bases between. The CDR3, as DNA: TGTGCCAGCAGTTACTCGCGTCGGGAGACCCAGTACTTC. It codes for CASSYSRRETQYF.

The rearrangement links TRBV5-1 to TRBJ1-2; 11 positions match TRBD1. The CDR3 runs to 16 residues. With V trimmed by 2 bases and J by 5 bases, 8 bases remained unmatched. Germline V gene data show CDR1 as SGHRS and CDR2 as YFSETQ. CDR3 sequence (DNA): TGCGCCAGCAGCTTACCCGGACAGGGGGCTGGTTATGGCTACACCTTC. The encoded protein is CASSLPGQGAGYGYTF.

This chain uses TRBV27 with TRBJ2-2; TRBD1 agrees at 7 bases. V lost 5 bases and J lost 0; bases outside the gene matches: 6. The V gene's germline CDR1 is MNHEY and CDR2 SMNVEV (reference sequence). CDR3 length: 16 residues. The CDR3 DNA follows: TGTGCCAGCAGTCCGTTAGGGACAGCGAACACCGGGGAGCTGTTTTTT. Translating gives CASSPLGTANTGELFF.

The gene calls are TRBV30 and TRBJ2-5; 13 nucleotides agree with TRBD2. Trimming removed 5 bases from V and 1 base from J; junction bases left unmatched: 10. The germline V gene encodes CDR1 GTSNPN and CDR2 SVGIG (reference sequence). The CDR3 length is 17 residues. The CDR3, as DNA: TGTGCCTGGGGGACTAGCGGGACCGCGCTTTCCCAAGAGACCCAGTACTTC. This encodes CAWGTSGTALSQETQYF.

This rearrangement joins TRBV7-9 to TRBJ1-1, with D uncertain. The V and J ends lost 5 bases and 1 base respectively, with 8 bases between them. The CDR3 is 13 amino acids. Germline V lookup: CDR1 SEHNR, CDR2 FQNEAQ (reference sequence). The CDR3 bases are TGTGCCAGCAGCCGCCAGGAGAACACTGAAGCTTTCTTT. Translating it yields CASSRQENTEAFF.

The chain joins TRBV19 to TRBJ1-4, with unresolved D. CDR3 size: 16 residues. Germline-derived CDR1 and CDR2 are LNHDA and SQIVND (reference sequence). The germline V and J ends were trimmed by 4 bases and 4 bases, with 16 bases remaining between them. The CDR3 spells CASSRPRPSFNEKLFF. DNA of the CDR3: TGTGCCAGTAGTAGACCCAGGCCTTCCTTTAATGAAAAACTGTTTTTT. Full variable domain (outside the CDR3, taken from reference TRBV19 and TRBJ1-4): DGGITQSPKYLFRKEGQNVTLSCEQNLNHDAMYWYRQDPGQGLRLIYYSQIVNDFQKGDIAEGYSVSREKKESFPLTVTSAQKNPTAFYLCASSRPRPSFNEKLFFGSGTQLSVL.

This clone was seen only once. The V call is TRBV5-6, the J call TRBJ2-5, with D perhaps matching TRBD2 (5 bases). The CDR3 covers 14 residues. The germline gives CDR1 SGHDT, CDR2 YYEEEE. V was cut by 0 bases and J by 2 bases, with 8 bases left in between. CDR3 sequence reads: CASSLGRTQETQYF. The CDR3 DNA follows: TGTGCCAGCAGCTTGGGACGGACTCAAGAGACCCAGTACTTC.

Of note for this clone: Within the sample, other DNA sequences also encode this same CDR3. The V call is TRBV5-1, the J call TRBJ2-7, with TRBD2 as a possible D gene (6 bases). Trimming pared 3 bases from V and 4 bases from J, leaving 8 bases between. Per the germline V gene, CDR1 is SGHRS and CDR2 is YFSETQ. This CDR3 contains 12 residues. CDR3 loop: CASSSGGYEQYF. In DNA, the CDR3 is TGCGCCAGCAGCTCCGGGGGTTACGAGCAGTACTTC.

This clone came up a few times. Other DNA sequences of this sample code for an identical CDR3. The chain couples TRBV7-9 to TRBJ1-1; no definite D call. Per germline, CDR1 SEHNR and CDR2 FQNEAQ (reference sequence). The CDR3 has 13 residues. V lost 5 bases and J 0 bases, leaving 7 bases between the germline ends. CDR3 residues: CASSLDMNTEAFF. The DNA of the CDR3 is TGTGCCAGCAGCCTAGACATGAACACTGAAGCTTTCTTT.

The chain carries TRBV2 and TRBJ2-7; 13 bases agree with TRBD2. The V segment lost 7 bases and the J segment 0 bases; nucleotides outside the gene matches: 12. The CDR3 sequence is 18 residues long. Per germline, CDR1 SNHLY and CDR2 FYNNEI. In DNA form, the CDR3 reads TGTGCCAGCACTCCCCGGACTAGCGGGGGCCAAAGCTCCTACGAGCAGTACTTC. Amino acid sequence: CASTPRTSGGQSSYEQYF.

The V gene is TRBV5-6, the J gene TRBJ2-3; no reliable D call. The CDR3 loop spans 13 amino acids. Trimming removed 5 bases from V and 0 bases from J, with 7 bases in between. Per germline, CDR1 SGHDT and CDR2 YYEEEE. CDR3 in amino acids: CASRLQSTDTQYF. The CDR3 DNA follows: TGTGCCAGCAGGCTACAGAGCACAGATACGCAGTATTTT.

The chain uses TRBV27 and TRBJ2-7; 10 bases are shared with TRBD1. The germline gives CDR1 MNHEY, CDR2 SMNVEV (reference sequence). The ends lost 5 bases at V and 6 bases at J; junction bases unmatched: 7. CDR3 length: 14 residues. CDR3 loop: CASSPSGTGAEQYF. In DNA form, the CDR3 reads TGTGCCAGCAGTCCTTCCGGGACAGGGGCCGAGCAGTACTTC.

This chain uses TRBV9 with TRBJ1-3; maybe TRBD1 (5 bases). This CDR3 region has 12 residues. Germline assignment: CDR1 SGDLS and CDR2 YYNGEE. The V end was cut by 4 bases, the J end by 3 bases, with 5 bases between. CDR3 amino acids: CASSQGGNTIYF. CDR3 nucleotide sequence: TGTGCCAGCAGCCAGGGTGGAAACACCATATATTTT.

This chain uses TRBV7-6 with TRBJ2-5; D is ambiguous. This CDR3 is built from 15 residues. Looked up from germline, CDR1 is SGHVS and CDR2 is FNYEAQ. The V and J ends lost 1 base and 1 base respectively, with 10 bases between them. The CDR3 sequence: CASSLDAVGQETQYF. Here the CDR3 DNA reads TGTGCCAGCAGCTTAGATGCGGTCGGCCAAGAGACCCAGTACTTC.

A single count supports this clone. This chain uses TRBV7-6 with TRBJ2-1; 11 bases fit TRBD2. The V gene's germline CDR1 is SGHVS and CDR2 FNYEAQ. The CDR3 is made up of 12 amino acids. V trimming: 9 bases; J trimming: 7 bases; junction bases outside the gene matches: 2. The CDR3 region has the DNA TGTGCCAGGACTAGCGGGGATAATGAGCAGTTCTTC. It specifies CARTSGDNEQFF.

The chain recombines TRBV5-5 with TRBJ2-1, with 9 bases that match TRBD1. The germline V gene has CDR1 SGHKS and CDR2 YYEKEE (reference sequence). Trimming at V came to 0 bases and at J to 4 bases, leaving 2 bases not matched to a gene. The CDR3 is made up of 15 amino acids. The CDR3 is CASSLEGQGYNEQFF. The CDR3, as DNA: TGTGCCAGCAGCTTGGAGGGACAGGGATACAATGAGCAGTTCTTC.

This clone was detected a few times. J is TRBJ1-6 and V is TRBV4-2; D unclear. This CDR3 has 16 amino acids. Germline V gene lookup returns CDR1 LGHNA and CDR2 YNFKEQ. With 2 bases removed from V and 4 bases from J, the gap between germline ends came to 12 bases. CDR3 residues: CASSQPMADYNSPLHF. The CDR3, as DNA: TGTGCCAGCAGCCAACCGATGGCAGATTATAATTCACCCCTCCACTTT.

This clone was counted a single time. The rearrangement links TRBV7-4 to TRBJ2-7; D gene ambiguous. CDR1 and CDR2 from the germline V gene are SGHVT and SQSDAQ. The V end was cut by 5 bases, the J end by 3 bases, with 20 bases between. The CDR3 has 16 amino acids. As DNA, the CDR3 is TGTGCCAGCAGCCCTAAGCCTAGGCCCTCACGCTACGAGCAGTACTTC. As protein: CASSPKPRPSRYEQYF.

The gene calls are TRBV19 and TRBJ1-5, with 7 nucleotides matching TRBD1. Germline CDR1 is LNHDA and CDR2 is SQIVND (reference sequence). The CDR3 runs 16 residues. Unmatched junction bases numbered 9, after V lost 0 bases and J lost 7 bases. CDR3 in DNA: TGTGCCAGTAGTATAGAGAGGGACAGCCGCGGACAGCCCCAGCATTTT. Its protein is CASSIERDSRGQPQHF.

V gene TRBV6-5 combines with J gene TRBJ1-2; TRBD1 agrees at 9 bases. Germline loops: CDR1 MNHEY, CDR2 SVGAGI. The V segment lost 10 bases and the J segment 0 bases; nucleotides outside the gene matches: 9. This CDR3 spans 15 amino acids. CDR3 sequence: CATRTGAISNYGYTF. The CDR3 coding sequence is TGTGCCACCCGGACAGGGGCCATATCTAACTATGGCTACACCTTC.